This is a list of T cell receptor beta chains from one sample in a study of graft-versus-host responses after intestinal transplantation. The repertoire was sequenced with immunoSEQ multiplex PCR; TCRdb's copy has only in-frame clones and lacks some. Of more than 95,000 clones listed, 90% to 95% are singletons. Their target antigens are unknown. The specimen was unstimulated CD8+ T cells sorted from spleen or lymph node cells, collected before intestinal transplant. Every receptor here comes from a human donor who received an intestinal transplant. CDR3s include the opening cysteine and the closing phenylalanine or tryptophan. Each record gives: V gene, J gene, CDR3 protein.

V gene: TRBV19; J gene: TRBJ2-7; CDR3 protein: CASSPGLVGVYEQYF
V gene: TRBV13; J gene: TRBJ2-1; CDR3 protein: CASSNGGRANEQFF
V gene: TRBV4-1; J gene: TRBJ2-7; CDR3 protein: CASSTSGTRSSYEQYF
V gene: TRBV15; J gene: TRBJ2-3; CDR3 protein: CATSSIQGPLDTQYF
V gene: TRBV16; J gene: TRBJ2-7; CDR3 protein: CASSQESRRLGQYF
V gene: TRBV7-9; J gene: TRBJ2-5; CDR3 protein: CASSLARGREETQYF
V gene: TRBV9; J gene: TRBJ2-3; CDR3 protein: CASSVVAGDTQYF
V gene: TRBV6-5; J gene: TRBJ2-7; CDR3 protein: CASSQGLAGGWEQYF
V gene: TRBV9; J gene: TRBJ2-7; CDR3 protein: CASSVGDRGLYEQYF
V gene: TRBV7-9; J gene: TRBJ2-2; CDR3 protein: CASSFGVRTGTGGELFF
V gene: TRBV7-9; J gene: TRBJ1-2; CDR3 protein: CASSLRGPKGLYGYTF